This paragraph reports one T cell receptor (beta chain). This clone turned up a few times. Its antigen remains undetermined. Base qualities are not at hand, and no much larger clone is one base apart. This sample is drawn from a study of blood T cell repertoires in COVID-19 (dated by TCRdb to 2018 to 2021). Notes on the research overall: The collaborator samples originated in the United States, Italy and Spain and spanned the acute and convalescent phases of COVID-19. Nearly every sample came with metadata listing a de-identified subject ID, COVID-19 status, age in years and sex. The dataset comprised deeply sampled blood TCRbeta repertoires from subjects exposed to, actively infected with, or recovered from COVID-19. Samples came from the ongoing ImmuneRACE study (first 160 participants) plus 1,254 subjects from 6 global collaborators. The prospective study material was composed of cDNA or gDNA derived from T cells, B-cell-depleted T cells, or PBMCs. Where available, HLA class I and class II types were obtained from metadata supplied by the sample provider rather than from assay-based typing. The repertoires were made available in a free public database intended to serve as a resource for research on the immune response to SARS-CoV-2. What the work shows at the level of the full study, not this receptor alone: How much clinical and demographic metadata was included differed by source and by participant, and the metadata was provided uncurated.

Whole blood was collected in K2EDTA tubes by collaborating institutions according to the institutions' own protocols. For TCRbeta analysis, collaborators shipped samples in one of three forms: frozen whole blood, isolated PBMCs, or DNA extracted from either of those sample types. TCRbeta CDR3 regions were amplified from genomic DNA using the immunoSEQ Assay, a bias-controlled multiplex PCR. The original pipeline was this. The number of nucleated cells in each sample was estimated from the amplification of reference gene primers within the assay. Sequence reads were collapsed and filtered to measure the absolute abundance of every unique TCRbeta CDR3 rearrangement. For each sample, productive Simpson clonality was calculated as the square root of Simpson's diversity index across productive rearrangements. This is the immuneACCESS table as TCRdb keeps it, with only in-frame sequences that have V and J called. A part of the clones is gone; compared with another copy, unresolved V genes explain less than half, and the rest is unexplained. D and trimming come from the DNA, and the V and J calls and clone size come from that table. In all, the sample holds 70,000 to 85,000 clones, and roughly 86% of those were seen once. The ten largest clones take up approximately 1.9% of the sample.

This sequence was found in an older woman with acute or convalescent COVID-19. The specimen was peripheral blood.

The nucleotides read TGTGCCAGCAGTTTCGACAGGGTCCACGAGCAGTACTTC. Translated, this gives CASSFDRVHEQYF. The V and J segments used are TRBV2 and TRBJ2-7, with TRBD1 identical over 7 junction bases. The CDR3 starts with the cysteine, ends with the phenylalanine, and has 13 residues. Left in the record is the CDR3 DNA by itself, 39 bases read in frame from the first base. Trimmed from V: 5 bases; trimmed from J: 5 bases; junction bases lacking a gene match: 6. The germline V gene sets CDR1 to SNHLY and CDR2 to FYNNEI.